The 20 T cell receptor beta chains presented below share a single source sample, sequenced in a study of spatial heterogeneity in lung cancer (dated by TCRdb to 2018 to 2020). The time point tag for this specimen amounts to: sample taken at primary tumor resection. Without any cell sorting, TCR sequencing was performed on whole RNA extracted either from tumor and nontumor lung tissue or from cryopreserved PBMC samples. Library preparation was by 5' RACE. These reads were obtained on a NextSeq 500. Starting from the raw public reads, TCRdb applied fastp trimming at Q25, assembled clones with MiXCR and retained in-frame beta chains. CDR3 protein duplicates are merged, each entry listing the most common genes and DNA. The sample table shows tens of thousands of distinct CDR3 sequences, and roughly 7.5% are seen once. The ten largest make up about 3% of the sample. The sequences come from PBMCs, collected at surgery. These receptors were collected from a female donor with early-stage non-small cell lung cancer.

Remarks on this clonotype: The CDR3 ends on some other residue instead of the conserved phenylalanine or tryptophan, so this is likely a read error. The chain joins TRBV12-3 or TRBV12-4 to TRBJ2-1, with D unclear. Trimming removed 2 bases from V and 8 bases from J, with 4 bases in between. The CDR3 has 11 amino acids. CDR3 sequence reads: CASSLYDEQFV. CDR3 sequence (DNA): TGTGCCAGCAGTTTATATGATGAGCAGTTCGTC.

This clonotype was recorded many times. V is TRBV18 and J is TRBJ1-1; the D is unclear. The germline V and J ends were trimmed by 6 bases and 0 bases, with 8 bases remaining between them. The CDR3 runs to 13 residues. Per germline, CDR1 KGHSH and CDR2 LQKENI. The CDR3, as DNA: TGTGCCAGCTCCATGGCGGTGAACACTGAAGCTTTCTTT. Protein sequence: CASSMAVNTEAFF. The entire variable domain, with the rest obtained from reference TRBV18 and TRBJ1-1, is as follows: NAGVMQNPRHLVRRRGQEARLRCSPMKGHSHVYWYRQLPEEGLKFMVYLQKENIIDESGMPKERFSAEFPKEGPSILRIQQVVRGDSAAYFCASSMAVNTEAFFGQGTRLTVV.

This clonotype has ten or more counts. The V call is TRBV11-2, the J call TRBJ2-7; the match to TRBD1 covers 7 bases. Germline-derived CDR1 and CDR2 are SGHAT and FQNNGV. V shed 3 bases, J shed 5 bases, and the junction held 7 bases outside the gene matches. The CDR3 sequence is 14 residues long. CDR3 sequence: CASSLDRPRNEQYF. In nucleotides, the CDR3 is TGTGCCAGCAGCTTGGACAGGCCTAGAAACGAGCAGTACTTC.

The chain combines TRBV9 with TRBJ2-1; 9 nucleotides agree with TRBD1. The CDR3 has 15 amino acids. V was clipped by 3 bases and J by 9 bases; unmatched bases: 10. Germline-derived CDR1 and CDR2 are SGDLS and YYNGEE. The CDR3 protein is CASSARDREKGEQFF. Written as DNA, the CDR3 is TGTGCCAGCAGCGCCCGGGACAGGGAGAAGGGTGAGCAGTTCTTC.

This chain links TRBV5-6 with TRBJ2-1; tentative D call: TRBD1 (6 bases). The germline CDR1 and CDR2 sequences are SGHDT and YYEEEE. The CDR3 consists of 13 residues. V was pared by 1 base and J by 7 bases, with 9 bases between. CDR3 DNA: TGTGCCAGCAGCTTGACAGGGTTTAATGAGCAGTTCTTC. This sequence encodes CASSLTGFNEQFF.

This clonotype appeared a few times. This sequence joins TRBV11-1 and TRBJ2-2; TRBD1 matches 9 bases. Unmatched junction bases numbered 15, after V lost 5 bases and J lost 11 bases. The CDR3 sequence is 16 residues long. From germline, CDR1 is SGHAT and CDR2 FQDESV (reference sequence). CDR3 protein: CASSVSFPGTGTELFF. The CDR3 DNA sequence: TGTGCCAGCAGCGTCTCCTTTCCCGGGACAGGGACCGAGCTGTTTTTT.

This clonotype showed up many times. V gene TRBV5-1 combines with J gene TRBJ2-4; D is perhaps TRBD1 (5 bases). The length of the CDR3 is 14 residues. V was clipped by 3 bases and J by 8 bases, with 15 bases between them. CDR1 SGHRS and CDR2 YFSETQ come from the germline V gene. DNA of the CDR3: TGCGCCAGCAGCTCCGACAGCCTTGGGGACATTCAGTACTTC. Amino acids: CASSSDSLGDIQYF.

This clonotype was observed a few times. The V and J genes are TRBV20-1 and TRBJ2-3; 10 bases line up with TRBD2. The length of the CDR3 is 16 residues. V dropped 0 bases and J dropped 3; count of bases not matched to a gene: 6. The germline CDR1 and CDR2 sequences are DFQATT and SNEGSKA (reference sequence). CDR3 nucleotide sequence: TGCAGTGCTAGAGATGCTGTAGCGGGGGGTACAGATACGCAGTATTTT. Its translation: CSARDAVAGGTDTQYF.

This clonotype was seen at least ten times. V and J are TRBV6-2 or TRBV6-3 and TRBJ2-7; 7 nucleotides agree with TRBD1. Germline CDR1 MNHEY, CDR2 SVGEGT. The CDR3 is 14 amino acids. V was pared by 5 bases and J by 2 bases, with 6 bases of the junction left unmatched. The DNA for the CDR3 is TGTGCCAGCAGTCTTCAGACAGGGACCTACGAGCAGTACTTC. Its translation is CASSLQTGTYEQYF.

At least ten counts were recorded for this clonotype. The rearrangement joins TRBV28 to TRBJ1-3; D ambiguous. V lost 7 bases to trimming and J lost 4 bases, with 8 bases between them. Germline values: CDR1 MDHEN, CDR2 SYDVKM. The CDR3 length is 12 residues. The CDR3 bases are TGTGCCAGCAAGGGAAGGGGAAACACCATATATTTT. This codes for CASKGRGNTIYF. The full variable domain, rest sourced from reference TRBV28 and TRBJ1-3, is DVKVTQSSRYLVKRTGEKVFLECVQDMDHENMFWYRQDPGLGLRLIYFSYDVKMKEKGDIPEGYSVSREKKERFSLILESASTNQTSMYLCASKGRGNTIYFGEGSWLTVV.

The rearrangement uses TRBV5-4 and TRBJ2-2; 8 positions match TRBD1. The germline CDR1 and CDR2 sequences are SGHNT and YYREEE (reference sequence). V lost 4 bases to trimming and J lost 6 bases; unmatched junction nucleotides: 8. The CDR3 is made up of 15 amino acids. The CDR3 loop reads CASSVGDRTAGELFF. CDR3 coding DNA: TGTGCCAGCAGCGTGGGGGACAGGACCGCCGGGGAGCTGTTTTTT. Complete variable domain (other parts from reference TRBV5-4 and TRBJ2-2): ETGVTQSPTHLIKTRGQQVTLRCSSQSGHNTVSWYQQALGQGPQFIFQYYREEENGRGNFPPRFSGLQFPNYSSELNVNALELDDSALYLCASSVGDRTAGELFFGEGSRLTVL.

The chain employs TRBV7-2 and TRBJ1-2; no clear D gene. The CDR3 is 12 residues long. Germline V gene sequence: CDR1 SGHTA, CDR2 FQGNSA. Trimming removed 5 bases at V and 7 bases at J, with 11 bases between. In DNA, the CDR3 is TGTGCCAGCAGCGTCCGGTGGGGTGGCTACACCTTC. It is translated as CASSVRWGGYTF.

This clonotype was counted many times. This chain connects TRBV5-1 to TRBJ1-5; D may be TRBD1 (5 bases). CDR3 length: 15 residues. Germline lookup yields CDR1 SGHRS and CDR2 YFSETQ. Trimming left V 0 bases short and J 3 bases short, with 10 bases between. CDR3 region: CASSLGTGDNQPQHF. DNA for the CDR3: TGCGCCAGCAGCTTGGGGACGGGGGACAATCAGCCCCAGCATTTT.

In its sample, this clonotype was seen many times. The V gene is TRBV20-1, the J gene TRBJ2-1; unclear D gene. Germline V gives CDR1 DFQATT, CDR2 SNEGSKA (reference sequence). The CDR3 consists of 14 residues. The V end was cut by 4 bases, the J end by 9 bases, with 19 bases between. The CDR3 reads CSATPDGVFSEQFF. CDR3 bases: TGCAGTGCTACCCCTGATGGGGTATTTAGTGAGCAGTTCTTC.

The sample holds many counts of this clonotype. V is TRBV4-2 and J is TRBJ2-1; no reliable D call. Trimming left V 1 base short and J 0 bases short, with 7 bases between. In germline, CDR1 is LGHNA, CDR2 YNFKEQ. The CDR3 length is 15 residues. CDR3 region: CASSQVRSSYNEQFF. The CDR3 coding sequence is TGTGCCAGCAGCCAAGTTAGGAGCTCCTACAATGAGCAGTTCTTC.

This clonotype has a count of ten or more. The genes are TRBV28 and TRBJ2-1; D is perhaps TRBD2 (6 bases). The CDR3 is 14 residues long. CDR1 and CDR2 (germline): MDHEN, SYDVKM. Trimming took 7 bases from V and 2 from J, leaving 12 bases between them. The DNA of the CDR3 is TGTGCCAGCACACTCGGGGGAACCTACAATGAGCAGTTCTTC. It is translated as CASTLGGTYNEQFF.

At least ten counts were recorded for this clonotype. The chain carries TRBV15 and TRBJ2-1, with TRBD1 matching 9 bases. Looked up from germline, CDR1 is LNHNV and CDR2 is YYDKDF (reference sequence). The CDR3 covers 15 residues. After removal of 5 bases from V and 2 bases from J, the junction contained 4 bases not matched to a gene. This CDR3 reads CATSGGQGAYNEQFF. CDR3 in DNA: TGTGCCACCAGCGGGGGACAGGGAGCCTACAATGAGCAGTTCTTC.

V gene TRBV4-1 combines with J gene TRBJ2-5; 11 bases match TRBD1. The CDR3 is made up of 16 amino acids. Germline values: CDR1 MGHRA, CDR2 YSYEKL. V dropped 3 bases and J dropped 5; count of bases not matched to a gene: 8. The DNA for the CDR3 is TGCGCCAGCAGCCAGGAAGGACAGGGGGCGAGGGAGACCCAGTACTTC. Protein sequence: CASSQEGQGARETQYF.

Only a few counts were recorded for this clonotype. The chain recombines TRBV10-3 with TRBJ1-2, with a weak D call TRBD1 (5 bases). The V gene lost 0 bases and the J gene lost 3 bases, with 11 bases spanning the gap. Germline V CDR1 and CDR2: ENHRY, SYGVKD. This CDR3 comprises 15 residues. As DNA, the CDR3 is TGTGCCATCAGTGAGTCCGGGGGTGGATACTATGGCTACACCTTC. Its translation: CAISESGGGYYGYTF.

This clonotype was detected many times. J is TRBJ1-1 and V is TRBV10-3, with D perhaps matching TRBD1 (6 bases). Germline V gives CDR1 ENHRY, CDR2 SYGVKD. The CDR3 covers 14 residues. V lost 10 bases and J lost 1, with 16 bases in between. The CDR3 nucleotides are TGTGCCACGCTAGGAGGACAGACGAACACTGAAGCTTTCTTT. Amino acid sequence: CATLGGQTNTEAFF.